A selection of T cell receptor beta chains follows, all from one sample in a study of blood T cell repertoires in COVID-19. The table came from immunoSEQ multiplex PCR; TCRdb's copy has only in-frame clones and leaves some out. Of some 26,000 clones listed, about 80% are singletons. Sequences were obtained from peripheral blood. The source is a man between 65 and 85 years old with acute or convalescent COVID-19. Each CDR3 is given with its conserved first and last residue. D genes are given only for firm matches. Part of the rows lack a size; the others show once, few, many or a class for expanded clones.

d_call,clone_size,v_call,j_call,cdr3_nt,cdr3_aa
NA,NA,TRBV6-5,TRBJ1-2,TGTGCCAGCAGTTACACTGGGCCTACTAACTATGGCTACACCTTC,CASSYTGPTNYGYTF
NA,NA,TRBV28,TRBJ1-1,TGTGCCAGCAGTCCTTTCGTCGGGATTGAAGCTTTCTTT,CASSPFVGIEAFF
TRBD1,NA,TRBV2,TRBJ1-1,TGTGCCAGCAGTAAGGACAGGGTGGACACTGAAGCTTTCTTT,CASSKDRVDTEAFF
NA,NA,TRBV18,TRBJ1-6,TGTGCCAGCTCACCACCGCAGCAGGGTACCTCACCCCTCCACTTT,CASSPPQQGTSPLHF
NA,NA,TRBV28,TRBJ2-1,TGTGCCAGCAGTTTACGAGCGGGCGGGATAAATGAGCAGTTCTTC,CASSLRAGGINEQFF
TRBD1,NA,TRBV27,TRBJ1-5,TGTGCCAGCAGTGGCCCGACAGGGTCCGACCAGCCCCAGCATTTT,CASSGPTGSDQPQHF
TRBD2,many,TRBV28,TRBJ2-7,TGTGCCAGCACCCCAATAGCGGGACACAACTACGAGCAGTACTTC,CASTPIAGHNYEQYF
NA,NA,TRBV29-1,TRBJ2-5,TGCAGCGTGAGACAGGCGCAAGAGACCCAGTACTTC,CSVRQAQETQYF
NA,once,TRBV28,TRBJ2-3,TGTGCCAGCAGTCTTGGGACTTCCACAGATACGCAGTATTTT,CASSLGTSTDTQYF
NA,NA,TRBV7-9,TRBJ1-2,TGTGCCAGCAGCTTGGAACAGATCAGTGGCTACACCTTC,CASSLEQISGYTF
NA,NA,TRBV6-6,TRBJ2-5,TGTGCCAGCAGCACAGGACGAGAGACCCAGTACTTC,CASSTGRETQYF
TRBD1,NA,TRBV24-1,TRBJ1-2,TGTGCCACCAGCGCGGGACAGGGAGGCTATGGCTACACCTTC,CATSAGQGGYGYTF
TRBD2,NA,TRBV5-4,TRBJ2-2,TGTGCCAGCAGCTCTAGCGGGGGGCTTCTCAACACCGGGGAGCTGTTTTTT,CASSSSGGLLNTGELFF
NA,NA,TRBV5-4,TRBJ1-1,TGTGCCAGCAGCTTGGATGGGGGCAACACTGAAGCTTTCTTT,CASSLDGGNTEAFF
TRBD2,many,TRBV3-1/TRBV3-2,TRBJ2-1,TGTGCCAGCACCCCGACTAGCGGGGGGGACAATGAGCAGTTCTTC,CASTPTSGGDNEQFF